A selection of T cell receptor beta chains follows, all from one sample in a study of vaccination and CD4 T cells after COVID-19. These TCRs are of unknown antigen specificity. TCRdb recomputed calls from the PCR reads with MiXCR, one row per CDR3 protein. The table lists more than 10,000 distinct CDR3 sequences, approximately 29% of them singletons. The starting material was CD4+ T cells from blood, cultured in vitro, obtained after SARS-CoV-2 vaccination. All receptors derive from a human donor who had recovered from COVID-19. Both conserved end residues are part of each CDR3. Fields, in order: clone size, D gene, J gene, V gene, CDR3 DNA, CDR3 protein. A D gene is named only where the DNA matches it firmly. Clone size appears in some rows only: once, few, many, or a class for an expanded clone.

abundance: NA; d_gene: TRBD2; j_gene: TRBJ2-4; v_gene: TRBV7-2; CDR3nt: TGTGCCAGCAGCCCACCTAATAGCGGGAGGGCCGGAAACATTCAGTACTTC; CDR3aa: CASSPPNSGRAGNIQYF
abundance: NA; d_gene: TRBD1; j_gene: TRBJ2-4; v_gene: TRBV19; CDR3nt: TGTGCCACCCTCCGGACAGGGGGGGACATTCAGTACTTC; CDR3aa: CATLRTGGDIQYF
abundance: NA; d_gene: NA; j_gene: TRBJ1-1; v_gene: TRBV29-1; CDR3nt: TGCAGCGTTTTTACTGTGAACACTGAAGCTTTCTTT; CDR3aa: CSVFTVNTEAFF
abundance: once; d_gene: NA; j_gene: TRBJ2-5; v_gene: TRBV11-2; CDR3nt: TGTGCCAGCAGCGCCGGTAGCGGAAAAGAGACCCAGTACTTC; CDR3aa: CASSAGSGKETQYF
abundance: NA; d_gene: NA; j_gene: TRBJ2-1; v_gene: TRBV9; CDR3nt: TGTGCCAGCCTCAAGGGGCAGGCGGGCAATGAGCAGTTCTTC; CDR3aa: CASLKGQAGNEQFF
abundance: NA; d_gene: NA; j_gene: TRBJ2-1; v_gene: TRBV28; CDR3nt: TGTGCCAGCAGTTTATTAGGGATTAGCTCCTACAATGAGCAGTTCTTC; CDR3aa: CASSLLGISSYNEQFF
abundance: few; d_gene: NA; j_gene: TRBJ1-2; v_gene: TRBV4-3; CDR3nt: TGCGCCAGCAGCCAAGAAAGTTGGCAGAACTATGGCTACACCTTC; CDR3aa: CASSQESWQNYGYTF
abundance: NA; d_gene: TRBD2; j_gene: TRBJ2-3; v_gene: TRBV30; CDR3nt: TGTGCCTGGAGTGTACTAGCGGGGACCCAGGGTACGCAGTATTTT; CDR3aa: CAWSVLAGTQGTQYF
abundance: NA; d_gene: NA; j_gene: TRBJ2-3; v_gene: TRBV28; CDR3nt: TGTGCCAGCAGTGAACGCCAAACAGGCACAGATACGCAGTATTTT; CDR3aa: CASSERQTGTDTQYF
abundance: NA; d_gene: TRBD1; j_gene: TRBJ2-2; v_gene: TRBV29-1; CDR3nt: TGCAGCGTGAGATTCCGACAGGGCCCGAACACCGGGGAGCTGTTTTTT; CDR3aa: CSVRFRQGPNTGELFF
abundance: NA; d_gene: TRBD2; j_gene: TRBJ2-5; v_gene: TRBV6-1; CDR3nt: TGTGCCAGCAGTGAACCGGGACTAGCGGGAGGGAGCAAAGAGACCCAGTACTTC; CDR3aa: CASSEPGLAGGSKETQYF
abundance: few; d_gene: TRBD2; j_gene: TRBJ2-5; v_gene: TRBV7-2; CDR3nt: TGTGCCAGCAGCCTCAGGGCTAGCGGGATAGGAACCCAGTACTTC; CDR3aa: CASSLRASGIGTQYF
abundance: NA; d_gene: NA; j_gene: TRBJ1-2; v_gene: TRBV28; CDR3nt: TGTGCCAGCAGTTTGATCCCCCGTCACTATGGCTACACCTTC; CDR3aa: CASSLIPRHYGYTF
abundance: NA; d_gene: TRBD1; j_gene: TRBJ2-1; v_gene: TRBV11-2; CDR3nt: TGTGCCAGCAGCTTAGCCAGGGGGCCCTACAATGAGCAGTTCTTC; CDR3aa: CASSLARGPYNEQFF
abundance: few; d_gene: NA; j_gene: TRBJ2-2; v_gene: TRBV7-9; CDR3nt: TGTGCCAGCAGCTCCCCAGCCGGGGAGCTGTTTTTT; CDR3aa: CASSSPAGELFF
abundance: NA; d_gene: TRBD2; j_gene: TRBJ2-3; v_gene: TRBV10-2; CDR3nt: TGCGCCAGCATGGCTAGCGGGAGGAGGGATACGCAGTATTTT; CDR3aa: CASMASGRRDTQYF
abundance: NA; d_gene: NA; j_gene: TRBJ1-5; v_gene: TRBV20-1; CDR3nt: TGCAGTGCTAGACGCGGACATTCGGGGCAGCCCCAGCATTTT; CDR3aa: CSARRGHSGQPQHF
abundance: few; d_gene: TRBD2; j_gene: TRBJ2-7; v_gene: TRBV20-1; CDR3nt: TGCAGTGCTCGTGGGGGGGGTCGGGTCTCCCCCTACGAGCAGTACTTC; CDR3aa: CSARGGGRVSPYEQYF
abundance: NA; d_gene: NA; j_gene: TRBJ2-7; v_gene: TRBV7-2; CDR3nt: TGTGCCAGCAGCTTAGCTCGGACCTCCTACGAGCAGTACTTC; CDR3aa: CASSLARTSYEQYF
abundance: NA; d_gene: NA; j_gene: TRBJ1-3; v_gene: TRBV7-2; CDR3nt: TGTGCCAGCACCAAAGGGACTGCCTCTGGAAACACCATATATTTT; CDR3aa: CASTKGTASGNTIYF
abundance: NA; d_gene: NA; j_gene: TRBJ2-3; v_gene: TRBV11-2; CDR3nt: TGTGCCAGCAGCTCGAGGAAGAGCACAGATACGCAGTATTTT; CDR3aa: CASSSRKSTDTQYF
abundance: NA; d_gene: NA; j_gene: TRBJ1-6; v_gene: TRBV27; CDR3nt: TGTGCCAGCAGTTTATCGGTAACAAATTATTCACCCCTCCACTTT; CDR3aa: CASSLSVTNYSPLHF
abundance: NA; d_gene: TRBD2; j_gene: TRBJ2-1; v_gene: TRBV20-1; CDR3nt: TGCAGTGCTAGGAAGGTCCCTAGCGGAAACTCCTACAATGAGCAGTTCTTC; CDR3aa: CSARKVPSGNSYNEQFF
abundance: NA; d_gene: TRBD1; j_gene: TRBJ1-5; v_gene: TRBV20-1; CDR3nt: TGCAGTGCCCCGACAGGGGGGAGCCCTAGCAATCAGCCCCAGCATTTT; CDR3aa: CSAPTGGSPSNQPQHF
abundance: few; d_gene: NA; j_gene: TRBJ2-1; v_gene: TRBV15; CDR3nt: TGTGCCACCAGCAGACCCTCCTCCCCCCTCCTAGGTAATGAGCAGTTCTTC; CDR3aa: CATSRPSSPLLGNEQFF
abundance: NA; d_gene: NA; j_gene: TRBJ2-1; v_gene: TRBV24-1; CDR3nt: TGTGCCACCAGTGATCCGGGGGCGAGCTCCTACAATGAGCAGTTCTTC; CDR3aa: CATSDPGASSYNEQFF
abundance: medium-sized; d_gene: NA; j_gene: TRBJ2-5; v_gene: TRBV27; CDR3nt: TGTGCCAGCAGTTTGGGGAGGCTACCTGAAGAGACCCAGTACTTC; CDR3aa: CASSLGRLPEETQYF
abundance: NA; d_gene: TRBD1; j_gene: TRBJ2-2; v_gene: TRBV6-2/TRBV6-3; CDR3nt: TGTGCCAGCGGGACAGGGGGGCCGGGCACCGGGGAGCTGTTTTTT; CDR3aa: CASGTGGPGTGELFF
abundance: NA; d_gene: NA; j_gene: TRBJ1-5; v_gene: TRBV20-1; CDR3nt: TGCAGTGCTAGAGATACCAAGAAAAATCAGCCCCAGCATTTT; CDR3aa: CSARDTKKNQPQHF
abundance: NA; d_gene: NA; j_gene: TRBJ2-1; v_gene: TRBV6-1; CDR3nt: TGTGCCAGCCAAAGCGTCAGGGGTGCCTACAATGAGCAGTTCTTC; CDR3aa: CASQSVRGAYNEQFF
abundance: NA; d_gene: TRBD1; j_gene: TRBJ2-3; v_gene: TRBV28; CDR3nt: TGTGCCAGCAGTTTACGGACAGGGAGGAATACGCAGTATTTT; CDR3aa: CASSLRTGRNTQYF
abundance: NA; d_gene: TRBD1; j_gene: TRBJ2-1; v_gene: TRBV24-1; CDR3nt: TGTGCCACCAGTGTCCGGACAGGGGGCGGGTTCGAGCAGTTCTTC; CDR3aa: CATSVRTGGGFEQFF
abundance: NA; d_gene: NA; j_gene: TRBJ2-1; v_gene: TRBV6-2/TRBV6-3; CDR3nt: TGTGCCAGCAGGGGGTTTAGCGTGGAATCCTACAATGAGCAGTTCTTC; CDR3aa: CASRGFSVESYNEQFF
abundance: few; d_gene: TRBD1; j_gene: TRBJ1-4; v_gene: TRBV7-9; CDR3nt: TGTGCCAGCAGCTTTACAGGGGTCCATGAAAAACTGTTTTTT; CDR3aa: CASSFTGVHEKLFF
abundance: few; d_gene: NA; j_gene: TRBJ1-2; v_gene: TRBV28; CDR3nt: TGTGCCAGCAGTCGCCGGGACACAAGCTATGGCTACACCTTC; CDR3aa: CASSRRDTSYGYTF
abundance: NA; d_gene: TRBD2; j_gene: TRBJ2-7; v_gene: TRBV4-2; CDR3nt: TGTGCCAGCAGCCAAGTGGGGGGGGGAGAATACGAGCAGTACTTC; CDR3aa: CASSQVGGGEYEQYF
abundance: NA; d_gene: TRBD2; j_gene: TRBJ2-2; v_gene: TRBV7-3; CDR3nt: TGTGCCAGCAGCCCGACTAGCGGGAGGGCCGGGGAGCTGTTTTTT; CDR3aa: CASSPTSGRAGELFF
abundance: few; d_gene: NA; j_gene: TRBJ1-2; v_gene: TRBV6-1; CDR3nt: TGTGCCAGCAGTAGGGCTATCCCAGGCAACTATGGCTACACCTTC; CDR3aa: CASSRAIPGNYGYTF
abundance: NA; d_gene: NA; j_gene: TRBJ2-7; v_gene: TRBV29-1; CDR3nt: TGCAGCGCCCGGCAGGGCCGGTACGAGCAGTACTTC; CDR3aa: CSARQGRYEQYF
abundance: few; d_gene: NA; j_gene: TRBJ1-2; v_gene: TRBV24-1; CDR3nt: TGTGCCACCAGTTTCGGGAGTGGCTACACCTTC; CDR3aa: CATSFGSGYTF
abundance: few; d_gene: TRBD1; j_gene: TRBJ2-1; v_gene: TRBV7-2; CDR3nt: TGTGCCAGCAGCTCCCAGGGACAGGTATCCTACAATGAGCAGTTCTTC; CDR3aa: CASSSQGQVSYNEQFF
abundance: NA; d_gene: TRBD1; j_gene: TRBJ1-1; v_gene: TRBV6-1; CDR3nt: TGTGCCAGCAGGCAACAGGGGAGGGGGATGAACACTGAAGCTTTCTTT; CDR3aa: CASRQQGRGMNTEAFF
abundance: NA; d_gene: TRBD1; j_gene: TRBJ1-1; v_gene: TRBV6-5; CDR3nt: TGTGCCAGCAGTTACCACGACAGGGCCACTGAAGCTTTCTTT; CDR3aa: CASSYHDRATEAFF
abundance: NA; d_gene: NA; j_gene: TRBJ1-2; v_gene: TRBV7-8; CDR3nt: TGTGCCAGCAGCTTAGCGGGGGGTGGGGGCTACACCTTC; CDR3aa: CASSLAGGGGYTF
abundance: NA; d_gene: NA; j_gene: TRBJ2-1; v_gene: TRBV7-1; CDR3nt: TGTGCCAGCAGCGCCGTAAAGAGCTCCTACAATGAGCAGTTCTTC; CDR3aa: CASSAVKSSYNEQFF
abundance: NA; d_gene: NA; j_gene: TRBJ2-7; v_gene: TRBV2; CDR3nt: TGTGCCAGCAGTGTGAGGGGACGGAACGAGCAGTACTTC; CDR3aa: CASSVRGRNEQYF
abundance: few; d_gene: TRBD1; j_gene: TRBJ1-1; v_gene: TRBV20-1; CDR3nt: TGCAGTGCTATAATAAACAGGGGTAACACTGAAGCTTTCTTT; CDR3aa: CSAIINRGNTEAFF
abundance: NA; d_gene: NA; j_gene: TRBJ1-1; v_gene: TRBV6-5; CDR3nt: TGTGCCAGCAGTTCCAGACCTAATTCCGAAGCTTTCTTT; CDR3aa: CASSSRPNSEAFF
abundance: few; d_gene: TRBD1; j_gene: TRBJ2-1; v_gene: TRBV7-2; CDR3nt: TGTGCCAGCAGCTTAGTGGGACAGGGGATCGATGAGCAGTTCTTC; CDR3aa: CASSLVGQGIDEQFF
abundance: NA; d_gene: TRBD1; j_gene: TRBJ2-7; v_gene: TRBV20-1; CDR3nt: TGCAGTGCGAGGGACAGGGTTTTGTCCTACGAGCAGTACTTC; CDR3aa: CSARDRVLSYEQYF
abundance: NA; d_gene: TRBD1; j_gene: TRBJ2-7; v_gene: TRBV7-6; CDR3nt: TGTGCCAGCAGCCCGACGGGACAGGGGGCGGGGGAGCAGTACTTC; CDR3aa: CASSPTGQGAGEQYF
abundance: few; d_gene: TRBD1; j_gene: TRBJ1-5; v_gene: TRBV6-2/TRBV6-3; CDR3nt: TGTGCCAGCAGCGTCGACACAGGGGTTATGAATCAGCCCCAGCATTTT; CDR3aa: CASSVDTGVMNQPQHF
abundance: NA; d_gene: TRBD1; j_gene: TRBJ1-1; v_gene: TRBV11-2; CDR3nt: TGTGCCAGCAGCTTAGGGGACAGGGCGAACACTGAAGCTTTCTTT; CDR3aa: CASSLGDRANTEAFF
abundance: few; d_gene: NA; j_gene: TRBJ2-2; v_gene: TRBV20-1; CDR3nt: TGCAGTGCTAGAGATCTGATCACCGGGGAGCTGTTTTTT; CDR3aa: CSARDLITGELFF
abundance: few; d_gene: TRBD1; j_gene: TRBJ1-2; v_gene: TRBV29-1; CDR3nt: TGCAGCGTTGTATTGTTAGGGACAGGGTATGGCTACACCTTC; CDR3aa: CSVVLLGTGYGYTF
abundance: medium-sized; d_gene: NA; j_gene: TRBJ2-5; v_gene: TRBV27; CDR3nt: TGTGCCAGCAGTCTAAGAGGGGGGGAGACCCAGTACTTC; CDR3aa: CASSLRGGETQYF
abundance: few; d_gene: NA; j_gene: TRBJ2-7; v_gene: TRBV7-3; CDR3nt: TGTGCCAGCAGCTTAACGGGTCCCCACGAGCAGTACTTC; CDR3aa: CASSLTGPHEQYF